This T cell receptor beta chain was profiled in a study of siplizumab effects on memory and regulatory T cells. Assay: immunoSEQ multiplex PCR; the TCRdb copy retains only in-frame clones and omits some. The sample contains some 73,000 clones, 93% of which appear only once. Deletions cut 3 bases from V and 4 bases from J, with 12 bases between. In germline, CDR1 is PRHDT, CDR2 FYEKMQ (reference sequence). This CDR3 comprises 14 residues. The chain employs TRBV13 and TRBJ1-1; the D is unclear. The TCR originated in a human donor in good health. The sequenced sample consisted of CD8+ T cells sorted from blood. The CDR3 DNA reads as TGTGCCAGCAGCTTGGCCGGAGTGGGCACTGAAGCTTTCTTT. Translating gives CASSLAGVGTEAFF.